The source of this T cell receptor beta chain is a study of T cell repertoires in ileal Crohn's disease. Study-wide background: About half of patients got postoperative therapy: around ten thiopurines, around 20 anti-TNF.

On this clone itself: What it binds is unknown.

Around 0.55 micrograms of biopsy DNA per sample underwent TCRB immunosequencing. TCRdb's table, derived via immunoSEQ multiplex PCR, lists solely in-frame clones and lacks some. Of about 6,600 clones in the sample, approximately 75% were seen once. Study results and limitations: Compared with non-smokers, active smokers at surgery showed more clonal expansions. Every patient over 26.8% clonality showed endoscopic recurrence.

Germline V gene lookup returns CDR1 KGHSH and CDR2 LQKENI. V was pared by 6 bases and J by 1 base, with 3 bases between. There are 11 residues in the CDR3. The V and J genes are TRBV18 and TRBJ2-5; no reliable D call. Sequences were obtained from ileal tissue. The source is an adult with Crohn's disease. The CDR3 loop is CASSIQETQYF. The CDR3 DNA is TGTGCCAGCTCCATCCAAGAGACCCAGTACTTC.